This TCR beta chain is from a study of blood T cell repertoires in COVID-19 (dated by TCRdb to about 2020). A note on the overall study: Samples covering the acute and convalescent phases of COVID-19 were provided by collaborators in the United States, Italy and Spain. The material from the prospective study consisted of cDNA or gDNA derived from T cells, B-cell-depleted T cells, or PBMCs. Subjects who had been exposed to COVID-19, were actively infected with it, or had recovered from it provided the deeply sampled blood TCRbeta repertoires that made up the dataset. The repertoires were released in a freely available public database intended as a resource for research on the immune response to SARS-CoV-2. The samples were drawn from two sources: the first 160 participants of the ongoing ImmuneRACE study, and 1,000 to 1,500 subjects contributed by 6 global collaborators. Sample metadata almost always included a de-identified subject ID, COVID-19 status, age in years and sex. Where available, HLA class I and class II types were taken from metadata supplied by the sample provider and were not determined by assay-based typing. What the work shows at the level of the full study, not this receptor alone: Clinical and demographic metadata were provided uncurated, with the amount varying by source and participant.

CDR1 and CDR2 are drawn from the germline V gene: SNHLY, FYNNEI. The junction shows trimming of 5 bases on V and 4 bases on J, and the gene matches do not reach 12 bases of it. The CDR3 covers 18 residues, taking in both the cysteine and the phenylalanine. The only DNA kept is the CDR3, 54 bases in frame from the first base. TCRbeta CDR3 regions were amplified from genomic DNA by means of the immunoSEQ Assay, a bias-controlled multiplex PCR. In the authors' own workflow: The number of nucleated cells in each sample was estimated by amplification of reference gene primers within the assay. Sequence reads were collapsed and filtered to measure the absolute abundance of every unique TCRbeta CDR3 rearrangement. For each sample, productive Simpson clonality was calculated as the square root of Simpson's diversity index over productive rearrangements. In TCRdb, the immuneACCESS table is reduced to in-frame sequences with V and J assigned. These tables do not hold every clone; where another copy was compared, an unresolved V gene accounts for under half, and the others remain unexplained. V, J and clone size were drawn from that table, and D and trimming were deduced from the DNA. The sample table contains about 33,000 clones; only one count was recorded for approximately 90% of them. Over 20% of the sample is taken by the ten largest.

Concerning this clone itself: The clone's antigen remains unknown. Base qualities are not provided; no much larger clone lies one nucleotide away.

Whole blood was collected in K2EDTA tubes by collaborating institutions according to the institutions' own protocols. For TCRbeta analysis, collaborators shipped samples as frozen whole blood, isolated PBMCs, or DNA extracted from either of those sample types. The receptor comes from a woman of 80 years or more with active or convalescent COVID-19. Sequencing used peripheral blood. This chain joins TRBV2 to TRBJ2-2; the junction holds 11 bases that match TRBD1. The CDR3 loop reads CASSPFSPGQGVTGELFF. The DNA sequence is as follows: TGTGCCAGCAGTCCCTTTTCCCCGGGACAGGGGGTCACCGGGGAGCTGTTTTTT.